This T cell receptor beta chain stems from a study of OX40 agonist ivuxolimab in advanced cancers. Background on the study: A male proportion of 70% to 90% was recorded, with mean age around 55 years and range 23 to 79.

Broader study findings: On average, a greater number of expanded clones characterised CD8+ T cells relative to CD4+. People who partly responded at 0.1-3.0 mg/kg had some of the least clonal expansion seen.

Only in-frame clones appear in the TCRdb table, and some are missing; sequencing was by immunoSEQ multiplex PCR. Of 70,000 to 75,000 clones listed, about 86% were seen once; the top ten hold approximately 0.99%. As to this clone: Its antigen is as yet unknown.

The receptor was derived from an adult with an advanced solid tumor such as melanoma, head and neck, liver or kidney cancer. The sample in question was CD4+ or CD8+ T cells sorted from blood, obtained in a trial of the OX40 agonist ivuxolimab.

Written as DNA, the CDR3 is TGCGCCAGCACCCCAGGGGAGGGGACCGGGGAGCTGTTTTTT. Protein sequence: CASTPGEGTGELFF. This chain links TRBV4-1 with TRBJ2-2; a weak D match, TRBD2 (7 bases). V was shortened by 7 bases and J by 5 bases, with 14 bases between the two germline ends. Germline V CDR1 and CDR2: MGHRA, YSYEKL. The CDR3 has 14 residues.